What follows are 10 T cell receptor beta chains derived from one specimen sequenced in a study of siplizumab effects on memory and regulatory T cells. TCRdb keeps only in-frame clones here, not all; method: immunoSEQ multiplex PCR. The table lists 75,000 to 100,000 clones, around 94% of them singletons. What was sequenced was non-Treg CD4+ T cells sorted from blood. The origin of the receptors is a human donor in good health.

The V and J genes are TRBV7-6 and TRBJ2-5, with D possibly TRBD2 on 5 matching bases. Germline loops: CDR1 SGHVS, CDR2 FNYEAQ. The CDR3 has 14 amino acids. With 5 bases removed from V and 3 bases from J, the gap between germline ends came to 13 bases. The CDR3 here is CASSILTREETQYF. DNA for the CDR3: TGTGCCAGCAGCATTCTAACTAGGGAAGAGACCCAGTACTTC. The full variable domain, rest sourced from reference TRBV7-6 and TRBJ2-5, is GAGVSQSPRYKVTKRGQDVALRCDPISGHVSLYWYRQALGQGPEFLTYFNYEAQQDKSGLPNDRFSAERPEGSISTLTIQRTEQRDSAMYRCASSILTREETQYFGPGTRLLVL.

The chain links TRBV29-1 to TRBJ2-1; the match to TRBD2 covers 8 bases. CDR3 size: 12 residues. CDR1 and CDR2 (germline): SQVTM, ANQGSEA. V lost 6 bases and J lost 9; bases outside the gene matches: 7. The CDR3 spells CSVREGKGEQFF. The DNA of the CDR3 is TGCAGCGTCCGGGAGGGGAAAGGTGAGCAGTTCTTC.

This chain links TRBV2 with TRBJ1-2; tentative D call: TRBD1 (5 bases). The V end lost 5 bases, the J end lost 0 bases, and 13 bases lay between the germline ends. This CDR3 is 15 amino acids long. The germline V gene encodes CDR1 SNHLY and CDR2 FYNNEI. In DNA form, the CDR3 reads TGTGCCAGCAGTCAAGACAGCGAAACTAACTATGGCTACACCTTC. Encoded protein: CASSQDSETNYGYTF.

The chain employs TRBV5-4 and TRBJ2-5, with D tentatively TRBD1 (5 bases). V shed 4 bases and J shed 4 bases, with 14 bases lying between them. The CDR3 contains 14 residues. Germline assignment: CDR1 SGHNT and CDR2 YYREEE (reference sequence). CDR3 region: CASSGAGRAETQYF. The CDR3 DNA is TGTGCCAGCAGCGGGGCAGGACGTGCAGAGACCCAGTACTTC.

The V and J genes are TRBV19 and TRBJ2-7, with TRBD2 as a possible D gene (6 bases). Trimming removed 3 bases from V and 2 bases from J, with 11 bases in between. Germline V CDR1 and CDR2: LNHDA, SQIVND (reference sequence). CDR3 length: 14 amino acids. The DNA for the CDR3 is TGTGCCAGTAGTATTATGGGCGGGACCTACGAGCAGTACTTC. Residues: CASSIMGGTYEQYF.

In nucleotides, the CDR3 is TGTGCCAGCAGCTTACGGCGAGCGACGTGGGAGCAGTACTTC. It is translated as CASSLRRATWEQYF. The chain combines TRBV7-2 with TRBJ2-7, with D hard to call. This CDR3 contains 14 residues. Between the trimmed V and J ends, which lost 2 bases and 7 bases, there was a span of 15 bases. Germline lookup yields CDR1 SGHTA and CDR2 FQGNSA.

CDR3 amino acids: CASSLQGGELFF. The CDR3 DNA sequence: TGTGCCAGCAGCTTACAGGGCGGGGAGCTGTTTTTT. The V call is TRBV7-7, the J call TRBJ2-2; TRBD1 might be the D (5 bases). Germline V gene data show CDR1 as SSHAT and CDR2 as FNYEAQ (reference sequence). The length of the CDR3 is 12 residues. Between the trimmed V and J ends, which lost 2 bases and 7 bases, there was a span of 5 bases.

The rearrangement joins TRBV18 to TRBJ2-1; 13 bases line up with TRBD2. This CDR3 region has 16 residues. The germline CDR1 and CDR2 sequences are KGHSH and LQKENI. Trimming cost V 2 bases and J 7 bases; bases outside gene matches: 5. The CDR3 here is CASSPWTSGSKNEQFF. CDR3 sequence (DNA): TGTGCCAGCTCACCATGGACTAGCGGGAGTAAGAATGAGCAGTTCTTC. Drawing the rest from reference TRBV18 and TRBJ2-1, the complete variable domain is NAGVMQNPRHLVRRRGQEARLRCSPMKGHSHVYWYRQLPEEGLKFMVYLQKENIIDESGMPKERFSAEFPKEGPSILRIQQVVRGDSAAYFCASSPWTSGSKNEQFFGPGTRLTVL.

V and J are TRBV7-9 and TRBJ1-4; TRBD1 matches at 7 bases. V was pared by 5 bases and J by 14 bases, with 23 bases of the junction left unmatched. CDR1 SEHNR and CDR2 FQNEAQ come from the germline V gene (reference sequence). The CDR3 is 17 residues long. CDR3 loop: CASSVFPVRSGGQDLFF. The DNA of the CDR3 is TGTGCCAGCAGCGTGTTCCCGGTACGGTCTGGAGGACAGGATCTGTTTTTT.

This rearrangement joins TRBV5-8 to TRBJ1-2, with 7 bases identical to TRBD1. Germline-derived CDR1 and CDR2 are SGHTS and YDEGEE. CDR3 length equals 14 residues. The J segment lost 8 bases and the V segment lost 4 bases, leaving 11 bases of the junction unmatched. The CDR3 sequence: CASSPHRGRGGYTF. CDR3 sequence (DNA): TGTGCCAGCAGCCCGCATAGGGGGCGAGGGGGCTACACCTTC.